The source of this T cell receptor beta chain is a study of beta chain features in type 1 diabetes. This CDR3 comprises 16 residues. V was cut by 2 bases and J by 4 bases, with 12 bases left in between. Germline V gives CDR1 KGHSH, CDR2 LQKENI. As every portion of the isolated RNA was reverse transcribed, the sequencing read expressed TCRB transcripts. Average read counts of stem cell-like memory T cell samples were about a million. The method was immunoSEQ multiplex PCR; TCRdb's version includes in-frame clones alone and lacks a portion of them. The sample includes roughly 42,000 clones, approximately 53% seen only once; the top ten take about 0.24%. This clone was found a few times. Its antigen is unknown. Study outcomes and limitations: The study found that naive, central memory and Treg TCRB repertoires appeared more similar in patients than in healthy donors. A potential PCR bias toward shorter templates would be equal in patient and control samples. Shorter TCRB CDR3s, moderately but significantly so, were found in Type 1 diabetes patients in all four CD4+ subsets.

V usage is TRBV18 and J usage is TRBJ2-6; possibly TRBD1 for D (5 bases). The receptor was derived from a woman under 40 in good health. Input material: stem cell memory CD4+ T cells from blood. Here the CDR3 reads CASSPYRPLGANVLTF. The CDR3 DNA follows: TGTGCCAGCTCACCATACAGGCCCCTCGGGGCCAACGTCCTGACTTTC.